Each of the 3 T cell receptor beta chains below was sequenced from the same sample in a study of blood T cell repertoires in COVID-19. Clones were sequenced by immunoSEQ multiplex PCR, and TCRdb holds only the in-frame ones, with some missing. The sample lists over 30,000 clones, approximately 81% seen once, with approximately 30% in the top ten. Sequences were obtained from peripheral blood. The receptors here all came from a man older than 75 with active or convalescent COVID-19.

The chain carries TRBV30 and TRBJ2-5; D unresolved. The V and J ends lost 0 bases and 4 bases respectively, with 15 bases between them. The CDR3 totals 15 residues. CDR1 and CDR2 from the germline V gene are GTSNPN and SVGIG (reference sequence). CDR3 amino acids: CAWSVGVSARETQYF. DNA for the CDR3: TGTGCCTGGAGTGTAGGAGTTTCCGCGAGAGAGACCCAGTACTTC.

The rearrangement uses TRBV12-3 or TRBV12-4 and TRBJ2-7, with TRBD1 as a possible D gene (5 bases). Trimming took off 6 bases at V and 3 bases at J, with 12 bases between the two ends. This CDR3 contains 13 residues. The CDR3 bases are TGTGCCAGCAGCCCCACAGGATTCTACGAGCAGTACTTC. It yields the protein CASSPTGFYEQYF.

The J gene is TRBJ2-7, the V gene TRBV6-5, with 8 positions matching TRBD1. There are 14 residues in the CDR3. Germline V gene sequence: CDR1 MNHEY, CDR2 SVGAGI. The V and J ends lost 6 bases and 1 base, in that order; junction bases with no gene match: 5. The CDR3 spells CASSGQGASYEQYF. DNA for the CDR3: TGTGCCAGCAGCGGACAGGGAGCATCCTACGAGCAGTACTTC.